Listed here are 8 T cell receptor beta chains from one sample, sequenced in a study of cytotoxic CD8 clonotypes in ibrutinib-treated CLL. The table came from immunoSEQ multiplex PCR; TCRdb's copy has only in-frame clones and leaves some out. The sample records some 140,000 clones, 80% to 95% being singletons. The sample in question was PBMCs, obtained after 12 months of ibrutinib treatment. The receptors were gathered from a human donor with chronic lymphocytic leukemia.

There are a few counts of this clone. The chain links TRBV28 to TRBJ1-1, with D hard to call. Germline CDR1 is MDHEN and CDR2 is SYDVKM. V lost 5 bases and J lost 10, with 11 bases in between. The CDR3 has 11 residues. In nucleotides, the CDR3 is TGTGCCAGCAGTGAGTTAACTACAGCTTTCTTT. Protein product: CASSELTTAFF.

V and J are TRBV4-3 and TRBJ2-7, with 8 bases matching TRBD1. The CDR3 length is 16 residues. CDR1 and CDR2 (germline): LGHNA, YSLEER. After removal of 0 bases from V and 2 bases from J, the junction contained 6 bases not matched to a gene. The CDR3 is CASSQDPEGQAYEQYF. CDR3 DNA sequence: TGCGCCAGCAGCCAAGATCCTGAGGGACAGGCCTACGAGCAGTACTTC.

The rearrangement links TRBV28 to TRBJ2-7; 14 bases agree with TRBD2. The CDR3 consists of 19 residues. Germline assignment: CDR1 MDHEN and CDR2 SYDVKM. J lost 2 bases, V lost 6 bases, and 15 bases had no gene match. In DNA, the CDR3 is TGTGCCAGCAGGAAACCGCGAAGACTAGCGGGAGGGCCCGCCTACGAGCAGTACTTC. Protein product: CASRKPRRLAGGPAYEQYF.

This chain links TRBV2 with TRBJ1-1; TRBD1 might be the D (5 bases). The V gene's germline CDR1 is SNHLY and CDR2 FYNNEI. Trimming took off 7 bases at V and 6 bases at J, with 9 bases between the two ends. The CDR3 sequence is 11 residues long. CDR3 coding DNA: TGTGCCAGCAAAGGGACCCCTGAAGCTTTCTTT. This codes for CASKGTPEAFF.

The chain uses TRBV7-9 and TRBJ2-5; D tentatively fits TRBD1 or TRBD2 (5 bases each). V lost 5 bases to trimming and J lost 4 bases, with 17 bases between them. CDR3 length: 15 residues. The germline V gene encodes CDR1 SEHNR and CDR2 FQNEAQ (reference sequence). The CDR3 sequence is CASSPWGPGIETQYF. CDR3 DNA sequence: TGTGCCAGCAGCCCCTGGGGCCCGGGGATAGAGACCCAGTACTTC.

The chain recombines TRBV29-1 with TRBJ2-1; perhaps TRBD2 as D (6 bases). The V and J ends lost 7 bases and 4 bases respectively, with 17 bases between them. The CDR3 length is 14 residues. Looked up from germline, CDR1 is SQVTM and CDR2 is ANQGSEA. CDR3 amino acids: CSGPTGVGYNEQFF. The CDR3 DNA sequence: TGCAGCGGACCCACGGGAGTGGGATACAATGAGCAGTTCTTC.

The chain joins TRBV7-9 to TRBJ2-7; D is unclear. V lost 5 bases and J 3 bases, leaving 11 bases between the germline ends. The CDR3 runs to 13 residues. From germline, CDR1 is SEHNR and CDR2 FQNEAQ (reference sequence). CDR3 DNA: TGTGCCAGCAGCCTGATCAATGACTACGAGCAGTACTTC. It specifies CASSLINDYEQYF.

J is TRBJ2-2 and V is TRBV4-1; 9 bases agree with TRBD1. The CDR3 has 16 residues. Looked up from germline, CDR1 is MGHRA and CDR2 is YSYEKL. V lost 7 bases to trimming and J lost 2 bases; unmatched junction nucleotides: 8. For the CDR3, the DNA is TGCGCCAGCACCCAGTGGACAGGGGATAACACCGGGGAGCTGTTTTTT. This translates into CASTQWTGDNTGELFF.